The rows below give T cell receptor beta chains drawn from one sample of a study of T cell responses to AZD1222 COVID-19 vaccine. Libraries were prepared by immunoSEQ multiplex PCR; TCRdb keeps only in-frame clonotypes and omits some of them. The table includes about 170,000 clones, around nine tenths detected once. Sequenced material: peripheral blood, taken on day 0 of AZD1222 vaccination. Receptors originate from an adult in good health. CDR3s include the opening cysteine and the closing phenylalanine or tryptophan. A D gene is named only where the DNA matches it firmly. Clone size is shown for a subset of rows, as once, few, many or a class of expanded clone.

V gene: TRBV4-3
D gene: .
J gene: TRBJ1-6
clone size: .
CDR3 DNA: TGCGCCAGCAGCCTATCGGTAGGGGTCCGTAATTCACCCCTCCACTTT
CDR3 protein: CASSLSVGVRNSPLHF

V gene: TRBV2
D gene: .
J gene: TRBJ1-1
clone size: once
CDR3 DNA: TGTGCCAGCAGTAAAGAAGCTTTCTTT
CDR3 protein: CASSKEAFF

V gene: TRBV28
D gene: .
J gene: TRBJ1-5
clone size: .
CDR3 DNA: TGTGCCAGCAGTTTGATGGGGAGGAAGCCCCAGCATTTT
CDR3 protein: CASSLMGRKPQHF

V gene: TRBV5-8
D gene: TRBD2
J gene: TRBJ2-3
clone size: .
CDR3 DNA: TGTGCCAGCAGCTTGGCCCGACTAGCGGGGTTTCACACAGATACGCAGTATTTT
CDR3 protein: CASSLARLAGFHTDTQYF

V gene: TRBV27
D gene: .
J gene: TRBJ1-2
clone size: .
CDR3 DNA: TGTGCCAGCAGTTTAACCCCCGGCCAGGGGCGAGTGTATGGCTACACCTTC
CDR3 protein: CASSLTPGQGRVYGYTF

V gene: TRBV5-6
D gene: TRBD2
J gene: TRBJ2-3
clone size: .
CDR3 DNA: TGTGCCAGCAGCCCAATTCTAGCGGGGGGGCCGGATACGCAGTATTTT
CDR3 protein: CASSPILAGGPDTQYF

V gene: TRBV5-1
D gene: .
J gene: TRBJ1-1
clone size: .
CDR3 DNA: TGCGCCAGCAGCCTGGGCCCTTCGGGGAGCGCTGAAGCTTTCTTT
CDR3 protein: CASSLGPSGSAEAFF

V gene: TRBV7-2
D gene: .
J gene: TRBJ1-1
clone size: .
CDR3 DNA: TGTGCCAGCAGCTTAGATTCTTCGGCCACTGAAGCTTTCTTT
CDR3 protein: CASSLDSSATEAFF

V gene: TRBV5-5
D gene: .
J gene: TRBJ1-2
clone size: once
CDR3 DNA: TGTGCCAGCAGCTTGGGTGGAGGGCCCTTATATGGCTACACCTTC
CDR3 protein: CASSLGGGPLYGYTF

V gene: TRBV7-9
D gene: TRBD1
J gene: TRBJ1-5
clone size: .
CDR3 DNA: TGTGCCAGCAGCTTAGGACAGGGGGCTCAGCCCCAGCATTTT
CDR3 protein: CASSLGQGAQPQHF

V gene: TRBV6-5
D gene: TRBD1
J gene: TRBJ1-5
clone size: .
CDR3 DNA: TGTGCCAGCAGTTACGGGACAGATCAGCCCCAGCATTTT
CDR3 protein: CASSYGTDQPQHF

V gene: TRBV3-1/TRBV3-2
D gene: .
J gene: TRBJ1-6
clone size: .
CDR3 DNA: TGTGCCAGCAGCCAGGACTATTCACCCCTCCACTTT
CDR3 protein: CASSQDYSPLHF

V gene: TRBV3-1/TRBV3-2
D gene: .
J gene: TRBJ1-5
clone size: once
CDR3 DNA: TGTGCCAGCAGCCAAGACGGCGATCAGCCCCAGCATTTT
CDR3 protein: CASSQDGDQPQHF

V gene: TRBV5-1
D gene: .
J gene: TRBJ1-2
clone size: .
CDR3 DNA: TGCGCCAGCAGCTTGTCAGGGAAGTCTAACTATGGCTACACCTTC
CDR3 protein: CASSLSGKSNYGYTF

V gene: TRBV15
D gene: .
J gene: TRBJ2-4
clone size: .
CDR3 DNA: TGTGCCACCAGCAGAGATTGGGGAGCCAAAAACATTCAGTACTTC
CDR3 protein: CATSRDWGAKNIQYF

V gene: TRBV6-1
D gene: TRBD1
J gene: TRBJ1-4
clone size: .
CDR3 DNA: TGTGCCAGCAGTGAAGAGCAAACCTGGGACAGGTCTAATGAAAAACTGTTTTTT
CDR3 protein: CASSEEQTWDRSNEKLFF

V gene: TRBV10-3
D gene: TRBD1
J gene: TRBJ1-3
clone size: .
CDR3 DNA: TGTGCCATCAGGGGGGACAGGGGGCTTAACACCATATATTTT
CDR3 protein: CAIRGDRGLNTIYF

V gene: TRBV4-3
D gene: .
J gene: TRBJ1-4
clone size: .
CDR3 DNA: TGCGCCAGCAGCCAAGATACTCGGGTCGAAGAAAAACTGTTTTTT
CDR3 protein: CASSQDTRVEEKLFF

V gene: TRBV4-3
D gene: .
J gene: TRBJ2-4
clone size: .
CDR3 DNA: TGCGCCAGCAGCCAATGGGTGGCGAAAAACATTCAGTACTTC
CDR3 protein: CASSQWVAKNIQYF

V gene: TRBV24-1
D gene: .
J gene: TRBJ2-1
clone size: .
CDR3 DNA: TGTGCCACCAGTAAGGTCATTTCTAATGAGCAGTTCTTC
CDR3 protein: CATSKVISNEQFF

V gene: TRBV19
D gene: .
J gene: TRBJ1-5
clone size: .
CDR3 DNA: TGTGCCAGTAGTCTAGAGGACGCTAGCAATCAGCCCCAGCATTTT
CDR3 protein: CASSLEDASNQPQHF

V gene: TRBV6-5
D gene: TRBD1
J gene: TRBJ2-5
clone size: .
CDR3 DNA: TGTGCCAGCAGACTAACAGGGGGCGAAGAGACCCAGTACTTC
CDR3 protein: CASRLTGGEETQYF

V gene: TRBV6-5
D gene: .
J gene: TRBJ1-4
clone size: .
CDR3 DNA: TGTGCCAGCAGTAAGGACAGATCAACTAATGAAAAACTGTTTTTT
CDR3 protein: CASSKDRSTNEKLFF

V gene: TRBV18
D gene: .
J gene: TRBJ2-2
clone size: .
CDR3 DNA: TGTGCCAGCTCACCACGGAAGTGGGACTACACCGGGGAGCTGTTTTTT
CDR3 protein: CASSPRKWDYTGELFF

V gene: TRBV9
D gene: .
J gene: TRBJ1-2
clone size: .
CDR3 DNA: TGTGCCAGCAGCGGAGACAGTCCCACCGATGGCTACACCTTC
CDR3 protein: CASSGDSPTDGYTF

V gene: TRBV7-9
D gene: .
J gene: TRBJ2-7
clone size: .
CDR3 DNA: TGTGCCAGCAGCGGACAGTTAACCTACGAGCAGTACTTC
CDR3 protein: CASSGQLTYEQYF

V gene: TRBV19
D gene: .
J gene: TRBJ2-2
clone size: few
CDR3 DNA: TGTGCCAGTAGCGAGGCGGGACAGTACACCGGGGAGCTGTTTTTT
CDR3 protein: CASSEAGQYTGELFF

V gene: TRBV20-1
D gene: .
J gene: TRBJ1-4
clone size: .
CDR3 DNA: TGCAGTGCGTGGGAGGGTGAAAAACTGTTTTTT
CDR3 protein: CSAWEGEKLFF

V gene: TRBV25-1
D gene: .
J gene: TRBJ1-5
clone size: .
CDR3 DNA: TGTGCCAGCACATGGGGGAGGGTCAATCAGCCCCAGCATTTT
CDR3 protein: CASTWGRVNQPQHF

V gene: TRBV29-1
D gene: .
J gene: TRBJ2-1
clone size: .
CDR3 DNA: TGCAGCGTGGGTGGGACTTATGACTACAATGAGCAGTTCTTC
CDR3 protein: CSVGGTYDYNEQFF

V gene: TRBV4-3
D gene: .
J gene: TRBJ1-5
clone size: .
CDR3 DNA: TGCGCCAGCAGCCAAGACAGGAGGGGCGATCAGCCCCAGCATTTT
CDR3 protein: CASSQDRRGDQPQHF

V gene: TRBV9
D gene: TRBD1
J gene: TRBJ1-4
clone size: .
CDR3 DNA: TGTGCCAGCAGCACACCGGGACAGTCTAATGAAAAACTGTTTTTT
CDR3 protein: CASSTPGQSNEKLFF

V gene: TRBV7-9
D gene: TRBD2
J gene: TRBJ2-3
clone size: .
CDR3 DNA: TGTGCCAGCAGCCCCGGCGGGGGGGCGGTAGATACGCAGTATTTT
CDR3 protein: CASSPGGGAVDTQYF

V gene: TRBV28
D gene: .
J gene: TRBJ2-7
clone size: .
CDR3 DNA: TGTGCCAGCAGTCCTCTGGGTGTTTACGAGCAGTACTTC
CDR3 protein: CASSPLGVYEQYF

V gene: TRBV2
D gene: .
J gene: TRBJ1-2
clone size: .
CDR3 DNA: TGTGCCAGCAGTGAAACCAGGGCCTACTATGGCTACACCTTC
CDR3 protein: CASSETRAYYGYTF

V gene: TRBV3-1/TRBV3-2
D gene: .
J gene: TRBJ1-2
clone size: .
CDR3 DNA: TGTGCCAGCAGCCAAGATCCCGCCAGGGGCGGTAGGTATGGCTACACCTTC
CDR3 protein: CASSQDPARGGRYGYTF

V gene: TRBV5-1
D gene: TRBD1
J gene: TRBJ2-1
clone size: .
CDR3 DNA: TGCGCCAGCAGCTTGTATGGGACAGGGGACAATGAGCAGTTCTTC
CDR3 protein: CASSLYGTGDNEQFF

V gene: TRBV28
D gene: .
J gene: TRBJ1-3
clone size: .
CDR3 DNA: TGTGCCAGCAGTTTAGGGGGCAACTCTGGAAACACCATATATTTT
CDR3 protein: CASSLGGNSGNTIYF

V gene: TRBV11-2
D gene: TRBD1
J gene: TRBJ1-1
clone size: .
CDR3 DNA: TGTGCCAGCAGCTTAGTCGTAGGGGGACAGGGGGCTTCTGAAGCTTTCTTT
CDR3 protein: CASSLVVGGQGASEAFF

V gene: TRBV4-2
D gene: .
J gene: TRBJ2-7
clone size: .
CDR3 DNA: TGTGCCAGCAGCCAAGAGTCCCGGGATAGCTCCTACGAGCAGTACTTC
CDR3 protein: CASSQESRDSSYEQYF

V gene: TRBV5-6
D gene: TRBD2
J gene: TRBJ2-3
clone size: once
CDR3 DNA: TGTGCCAGCAGCTTGGAGTATTCACGGGGGGGAGGAGATACGCAGTATTTT
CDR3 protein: CASSLEYSRGGGDTQYF

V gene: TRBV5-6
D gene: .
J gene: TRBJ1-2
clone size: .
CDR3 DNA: TGTGCCAGCAGCGCCCTGGGGGTTAACTATGGCTACACCTTC
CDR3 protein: CASSALGVNYGYTF

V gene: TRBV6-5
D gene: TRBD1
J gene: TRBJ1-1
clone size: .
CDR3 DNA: TGTGCCAGCAGTTACGAGACAGGGAATGATCGAGCTTTCTTT
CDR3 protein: CASSYETGNDRAFF

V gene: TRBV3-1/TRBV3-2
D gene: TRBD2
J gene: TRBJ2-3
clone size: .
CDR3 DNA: TGTGCCAGCAGCCAGACTAGCGGGGGGGAAACAGATACGCAGTATTTT
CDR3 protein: CASSQTSGGETDTQYF

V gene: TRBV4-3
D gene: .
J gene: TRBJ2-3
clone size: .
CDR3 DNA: TGCGCCAGCAGCCAAGGAGCGGCGGGGACCTTCACAGATACGCAGTATTTT
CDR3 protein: CASSQGAAGTFTDTQYF

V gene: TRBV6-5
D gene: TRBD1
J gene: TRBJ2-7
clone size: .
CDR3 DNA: TGTGCCAGCAGTAGACAGGGGAACACCTACGAGCAGTACTTC
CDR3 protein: CASSRQGNTYEQYF

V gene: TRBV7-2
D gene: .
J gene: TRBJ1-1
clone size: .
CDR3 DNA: TGTGCCAGCAGCTTAGACTCCCACAGGACGAACACTGAAGCTTTCTTT
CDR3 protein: CASSLDSHRTNTEAFF

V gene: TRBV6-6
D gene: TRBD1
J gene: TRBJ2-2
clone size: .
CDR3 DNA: TGTGCCAGCAGCCCGGACAGGGGGCGGACCGGGGAGCTGTTTTTT
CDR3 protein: CASSPDRGRTGELFF

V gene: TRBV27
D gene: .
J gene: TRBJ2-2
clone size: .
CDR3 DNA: TGTGCCAGCAGTACCAACCTCCTGCCGGTTGGATTCACCGGGGAGCTGTTTTTT
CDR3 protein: CASSTNLLPVGFTGELFF

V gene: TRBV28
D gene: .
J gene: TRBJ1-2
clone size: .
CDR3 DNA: TGTGCCAGCAGGGCGGGGCTCTCTAACTATGGCTACACCTTC
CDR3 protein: CASRAGLSNYGYTF

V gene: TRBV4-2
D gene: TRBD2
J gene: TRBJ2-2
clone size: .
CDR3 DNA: TGTGCCAGCAGCCAAATTATAAGAGGACTAGCTCTCACCGGGGAGCTGTTTTTT
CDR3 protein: CASSQIIRGLALTGELFF

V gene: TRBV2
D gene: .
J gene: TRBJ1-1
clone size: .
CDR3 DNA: TGTGCCAGCAGTGGGTCCCCCGACATATCCAACACTGAAGCTTTCTTT
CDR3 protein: CASSGSPDISNTEAFF